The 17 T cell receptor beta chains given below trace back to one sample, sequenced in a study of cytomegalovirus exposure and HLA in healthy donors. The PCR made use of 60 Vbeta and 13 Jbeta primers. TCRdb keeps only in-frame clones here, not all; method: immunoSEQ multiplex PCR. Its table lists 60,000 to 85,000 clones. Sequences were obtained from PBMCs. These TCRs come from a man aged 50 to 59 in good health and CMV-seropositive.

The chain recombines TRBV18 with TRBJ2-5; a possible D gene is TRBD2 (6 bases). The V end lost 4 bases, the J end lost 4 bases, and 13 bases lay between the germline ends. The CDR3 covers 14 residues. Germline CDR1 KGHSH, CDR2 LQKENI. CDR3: CASSLTDGGETQYF. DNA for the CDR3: TGTGCCAGCTCACTAACGGACGGGGGAGAGACCCAGTACTTC.

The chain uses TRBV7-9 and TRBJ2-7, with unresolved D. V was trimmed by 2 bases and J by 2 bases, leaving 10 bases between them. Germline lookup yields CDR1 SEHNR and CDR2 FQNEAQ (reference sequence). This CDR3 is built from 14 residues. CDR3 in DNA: TGTGCCAGCAGCTTACACGGTATCGCCTACGAGCAGTACTTC. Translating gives CASSLHGIAYEQYF.

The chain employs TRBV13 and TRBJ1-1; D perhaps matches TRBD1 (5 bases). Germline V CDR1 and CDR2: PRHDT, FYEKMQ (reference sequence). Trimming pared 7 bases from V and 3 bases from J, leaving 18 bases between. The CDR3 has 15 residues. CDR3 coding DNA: TGTGCCAGCATCCTCCTTCGGGGGGGGGACACTGAAGCTTTCTTT. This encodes CASILLRGGDTEAFF. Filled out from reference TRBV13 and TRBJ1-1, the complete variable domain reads AAGVIQSPRHLIKEKRETATLKCYPIPRHDTVYWYQQGPGQDPQFLISFYEKMQSDKGSIPDRFSAQQFSDYHSELNMSSLELGDSALYFCASILLRGGDTEAFFGQGTRLTVV.

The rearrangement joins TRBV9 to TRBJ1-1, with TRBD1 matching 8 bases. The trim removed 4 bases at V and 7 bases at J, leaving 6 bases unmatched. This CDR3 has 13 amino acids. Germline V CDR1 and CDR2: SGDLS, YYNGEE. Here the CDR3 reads CASSRGQVFEAFF. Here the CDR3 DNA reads TGTGCCAGCAGCCGGGGACAGGTTTTTGAAGCTTTCTTT. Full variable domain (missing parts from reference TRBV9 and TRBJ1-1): DSGVTQTPKHLITATGQRVTLRCSPRSGDLSVYWYQQSLDQGLQFLIQYYNGEERAKGNILERFSAQQFPDLHSELNLSSLELGDSALYFCASSRGQVFEAFFGQGTRLTVV.

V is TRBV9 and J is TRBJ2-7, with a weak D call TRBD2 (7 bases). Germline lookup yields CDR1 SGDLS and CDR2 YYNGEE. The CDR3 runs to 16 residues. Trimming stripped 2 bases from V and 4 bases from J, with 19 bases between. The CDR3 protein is CASSVEGGASRYEQYF. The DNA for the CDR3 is TGTGCCAGCAGCGTTGAGGGGGGGGCGAGTCGGTACGAGCAGTACTTC.

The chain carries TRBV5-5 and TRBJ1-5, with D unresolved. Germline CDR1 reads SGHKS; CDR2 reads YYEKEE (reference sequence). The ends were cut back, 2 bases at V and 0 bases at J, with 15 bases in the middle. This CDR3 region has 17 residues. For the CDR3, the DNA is TGTGCCAGCAGCTTATTTCGAACCGGGTATAGCAATCAGCCCCAGCATTTT. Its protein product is CASSLFRTGYSNQPQHF.

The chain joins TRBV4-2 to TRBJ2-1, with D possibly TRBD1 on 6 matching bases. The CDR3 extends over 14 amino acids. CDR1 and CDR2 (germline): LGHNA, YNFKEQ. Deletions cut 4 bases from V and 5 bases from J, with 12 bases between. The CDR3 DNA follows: TGTGCCAGCAGCCTAACTGCAGGGGACAATGAGCAGTTCTTC. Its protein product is CASSLTAGDNEQFF.

The CDR3 reads CASSGAIWTDTQYF. In nucleotides, the CDR3 is TGTGCCAGCAGCGGAGCAATCTGGACAGATACGCAGTATTTT. V gene TRBV9 combines with J gene TRBJ2-3; D gene unclear. V gave up 3 bases and J gave up 3 bases, with 11 bases separating them. Per the germline V gene, CDR1 is SGDLS and CDR2 is YYNGEE. The CDR3 has 14 amino acids.

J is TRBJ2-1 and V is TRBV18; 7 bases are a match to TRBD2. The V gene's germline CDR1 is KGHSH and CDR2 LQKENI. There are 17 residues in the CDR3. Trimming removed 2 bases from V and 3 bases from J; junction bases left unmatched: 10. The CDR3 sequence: CASSPVTVRGDYNEQFF. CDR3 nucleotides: TGTGCCAGCTCACCAGTGACGGTCCGGGGGGACTACAATGAGCAGTTCTTC.

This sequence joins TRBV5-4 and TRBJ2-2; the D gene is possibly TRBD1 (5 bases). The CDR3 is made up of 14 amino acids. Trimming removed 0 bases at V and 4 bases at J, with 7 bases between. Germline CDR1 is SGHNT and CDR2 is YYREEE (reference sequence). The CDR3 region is CASSLDRITGELFF. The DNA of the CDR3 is TGTGCCAGCAGCTTGGACAGGATCACCGGGGAGCTGTTTTTT.

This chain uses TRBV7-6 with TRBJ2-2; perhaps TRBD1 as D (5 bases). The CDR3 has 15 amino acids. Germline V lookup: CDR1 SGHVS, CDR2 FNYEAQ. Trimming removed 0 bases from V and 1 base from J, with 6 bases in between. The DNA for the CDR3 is TGTGCCAGCAGCTTAGCTGGACAGAACACCGGGGAGCTGTTTTTT. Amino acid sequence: CASSLAGQNTGELFF.

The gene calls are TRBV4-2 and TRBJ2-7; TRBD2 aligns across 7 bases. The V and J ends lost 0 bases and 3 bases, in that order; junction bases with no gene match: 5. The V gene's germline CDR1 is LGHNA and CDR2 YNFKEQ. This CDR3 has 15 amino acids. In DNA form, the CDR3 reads TGTGCCAGCAGCCAAGAGGGAGGGCCCTACTACGAGCAGTACTTC. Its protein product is CASSQEGGPYYEQYF.

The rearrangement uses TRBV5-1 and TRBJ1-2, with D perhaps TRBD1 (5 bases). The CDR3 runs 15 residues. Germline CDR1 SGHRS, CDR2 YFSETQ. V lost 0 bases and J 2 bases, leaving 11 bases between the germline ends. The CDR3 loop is CASSLAYRTNYGYTF. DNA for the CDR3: TGCGCCAGCAGCTTGGCTTACCGGACAAACTATGGCTACACCTTC. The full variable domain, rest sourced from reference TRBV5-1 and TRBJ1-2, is KAGVTQTPRYLIKTRGQQVTLSCSPISGHRSVSWYQQTPGQGLQFLFEYFSETQRNKGNFPGRFSGRQFSNSRSEMNVSTLELGDSALYLCASSLAYRTNYGYTFGSGTRLTVV.

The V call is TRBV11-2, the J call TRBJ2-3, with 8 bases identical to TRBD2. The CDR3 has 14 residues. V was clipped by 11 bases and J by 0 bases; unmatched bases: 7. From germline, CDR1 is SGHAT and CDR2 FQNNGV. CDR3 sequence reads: CASGGTRSTDTQYF. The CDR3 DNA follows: TGTGCCTCTGGCGGGACTAGGAGCACAGATACGCAGTATTTT.

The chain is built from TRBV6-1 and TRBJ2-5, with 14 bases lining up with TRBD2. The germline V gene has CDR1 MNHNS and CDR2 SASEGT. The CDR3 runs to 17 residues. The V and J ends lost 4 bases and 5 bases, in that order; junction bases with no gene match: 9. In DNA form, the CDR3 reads TGTGCCAGCAGTGCCGGACTAGCGGGGGGTGTTGATGAGACCCAGTACTTC. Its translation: CASSAGLAGGVDETQYF.

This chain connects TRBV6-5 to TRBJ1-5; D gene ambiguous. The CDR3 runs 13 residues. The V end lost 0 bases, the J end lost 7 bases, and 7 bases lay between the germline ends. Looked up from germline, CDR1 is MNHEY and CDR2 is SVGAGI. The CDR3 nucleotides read TGTGCCAGCAGTTACTCGACGGGACAGCCCCAGCATTTT. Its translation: CASSYSTGQPQHF.

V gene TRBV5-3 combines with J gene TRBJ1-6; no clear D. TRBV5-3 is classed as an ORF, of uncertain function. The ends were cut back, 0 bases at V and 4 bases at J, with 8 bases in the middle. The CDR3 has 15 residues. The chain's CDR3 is CARSLGRNYNSPLHF. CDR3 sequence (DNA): TGTGCCAGAAGCTTGGGCAGGAATTATAATTCACCCCTCCACTTT.